Following are 17 T cell receptor beta chains from one sample sequenced in a study of T cells after yellow fever vaccination. TCRdb ran MiXCR on the 5' RACE reads and lists one entry per CDR3 protein. This sample has hundreds of thousands of distinct CDR3 sequences, with 6.2% found just once. Sample: PBMCs, taken 5 days after the yellow fever booster vaccination. These receptor sequences come from a man aged 25-40 years who received the YFV17D yellow fever vaccine.

In this sample, this clonotype turned up many times. This chain uses TRBV5-1 with TRBJ2-1; 11 bases line up with TRBD2. Germline V CDR1 and CDR2: SGHRS, YFSETQ. The CDR3 has 15 residues. V was pared by 4 bases and J by 3 bases, with 3 bases of the junction left unmatched. CDR3 loop: CASSTTSGSYNEQFF. CDR3 nucleotide sequence: TGCGCCAGCAGCACCACTAGCGGGAGCTACAATGAGCAGTTCTTC.

This clonotype was counted between two and nine times. The genes are TRBV4-3 and TRBJ2-1; no definite D call. CDR1 and CDR2 from the germline V gene are LGHNA and YSLEER. Trimming cost V 2 bases and J 8 bases, with 10 bases left between them. The CDR3 extends over 13 amino acids. The CDR3 loop reads CASSQFNGDEQFF. The DNA of the CDR3 is TGCGCCAGCAGCCAATTCAACGGAGATGAGCAGTTCTTC.

This clonotype has at least ten counts. The V gene is TRBV7-2, the J gene TRBJ2-1; D might be TRBD2 (5 bases). This CDR3 has 13 residues. V was pared by 5 bases and J by 4 bases, with 9 bases between. Germline values: CDR1 SGHTA, CDR2 FQGNSA. CDR3 DNA sequence: TGTGCCAGCAGCAATAGCGCGTACAATGAGCAGTTCTTC. Its translation: CASSNSAYNEQFF. Together with reference TRBV7-2 and TRBJ2-1, the CDR3 gives the full variable domain: GAGVSQSPSNKVTEKGKDVELRCDPISGHTALYWYRQSLGQGLEFLIYFQGNSAPDKSGLPSDRFSAERTGGSVSTLTIQRTQQEDSAVYLCASSNSAYNEQFFGPGTRLTVL.

This clonotype was seen many times. The rearrangement links TRBV29-1 to TRBJ1-1, with 9 bases lining up with TRBD1. Germline CDR1 is SQVTM and CDR2 is ANQGSEA. V dropped 1 base and J dropped 5; count of bases not matched to a gene: 2. The CDR3 is made up of 13 amino acids. Written as DNA, the CDR3 is TGCAGCGTTGAAGGGGACAGGGAGACTGAAGCTTTCTTT. Protein: CSVEGDRETEAFF. The full variable domain, with the rest looked up from reference TRBV29-1 and TRBJ1-1, is SAVISQKPSRDICQRGTSLTIQCQVDSQVTMMFWYRQQPGQSLTLIATANQGSEATYESGFVIDKFPISRPNLTFSTLTVSNMSPEDSSIYLCSVEGDRETEAFFGQGTRLTVV.

This clonotype has just a few counts. J is TRBJ2-3 and V is TRBV5-8; 10 bases are shared with TRBD2. The CDR3 is 16 amino acids. J lost 2 bases, V lost 4 bases, and 7 bases had no gene match. Germline V gives CDR1 SGHTS, CDR2 YDEGEE. The CDR3 protein is CASSPGLAAITDTQYF. Here the CDR3 DNA reads TGTGCCAGCAGCCCCGGACTAGCGGCCATCACAGATACGCAGTATTTT.

Many counts were recorded for this clonotype. The V gene is TRBV6-5, the J gene TRBJ1-1, with D perhaps TRBD1 (6 bases). The CDR3 contains 12 residues. Trimming pared 6 bases from V and 7 bases from J, leaving 12 bases between. Germline V gives CDR1 MNHEY, CDR2 SVGAGI. The CDR3 DNA follows: TGTGCCAGCAGACGCCACAGGGATGAAGCTTTCTTT. Protein product: CASRRHRDEAFF.

This clonotype was picked up a small number of times. The chain couples TRBV20-1 to TRBJ2-6; 9 bases align to TRBD2. This CDR3 is built from 17 residues. With 3 bases clipped from V and 5 bases from J, the junction kept 11 bases outside the gene matches. CDR1 and CDR2 from the germline V gene are DFQATT and SNEGSKA (reference sequence). CDR3 region: CSASDSGRGVRANVLTF. The CDR3 DNA sequence: TGCAGTGCTAGCGATAGCGGGAGAGGGGTTCGGGCCAACGTCCTGACTTTC.

This clonotype was found many times. The V and J genes are TRBV28 and TRBJ2-7; maybe TRBD1 (6 bases). V was pared by 3 bases and J by 5 bases, with 8 bases between. The CDR3 spans 12 residues. Germline V gene sequence: CDR1 MDHEN, CDR2 SYDVKM. CDR3 bases: TGTGCCAGCAGTTTTTCAGGGGACGAGCAGTACTTC. Protein: CASSFSGDEQYF.

This clonotype was seen a handful of times. The V and J genes are TRBV25-1 and TRBJ2-3; possibly TRBD1 for D (6 bases). Trimming pared 9 bases from V and 6 bases from J, leaving 16 bases between. Germline values: CDR1 MGHDK, CDR2 SYGVNS. The CDR3 length is 13 residues. CDR3 region: CASGTTGTDTQYF. The CDR3 region has the DNA TGTGCCAGTGGGACAACGGGGACCGATACGCAGTATTTT.

This clonotype was detected ten times or more. The rearrangement joins TRBV12-3 or TRBV12-4 to TRBJ1-3, with D unresolved. Trimming shortened V by 7 bases and J by 0 bases, and 13 bases separated the two germline ends. The CDR3 covers 15 residues. In DNA, the CDR3 is TGTGCCAGCATTCCGGACTTACTCTCTGGAAACACCATATATTTT. It is translated as CASIPDLLSGNTIYF.

This clonotype was observed at least ten times. The chain combines TRBV6-2 or TRBV6-3 with TRBJ2-5, with 9 bases matching TRBD1. The V and J ends lost 4 bases and 6 bases, in that order; junction bases with no gene match: 6. Germline V gene lookup returns CDR1 MNHEY and CDR2 SVGEGT. This CDR3 has 14 residues. DNA of the CDR3: TGTGCCAGCAGTTTGGGACAGGGAAGACAGACCCAGTACTTC. Amino acids: CASSLGQGRQTQYF.

V and J are TRBV12-3 or TRBV12-4 and TRBJ2-7; tentatively, D is TRBD1 or TRBD2 (5 bases each). V was clipped by 5 bases and J by 2 bases, with 13 bases between them. CDR3 length: 14 residues. The CDR3 here is CASSGWDAAYEQYF. In DNA form, the CDR3 reads TGTGCCAGCAGTGGTTGGGACGCCGCCTACGAGCAGTACTTC.

This clonotype has ten or more counts. The chain carries TRBV5-6 and TRBJ2-4, with unresolved D. V lost 1 base, J lost 3 bases, and 5 bases lay in between. The CDR3 sequence is 13 residues long. CDR1 and CDR2 from the germline V gene are SGHDT and YYEEEE. The CDR3 coding sequence is TGTGCCAGCAGCTTGTCTGTCAAAAACATTCAGTACTTC. It yields the protein CASSLSVKNIQYF.

In its sample, this clonotype was seen a few times. The rearrangement uses TRBV20-1 and TRBJ2-7, with a weak D call TRBD1 (5 bases). The CDR3 runs 13 residues. CDR1 DFQATT and CDR2 SNEGSKA come from the germline V gene (reference sequence). Trimming left V 3 bases short and J 7 bases short, with 16 bases between. As DNA, the CDR3 is TGCAGTGCTAGTCCCAGGGCCTTATATGAGCAGTACTTC. Translating gives CSASPRALYEQYF.

This clonotype came up a few times. V and J are TRBV3-1 and TRBJ2-3, with 9 bases lining up with TRBD2. The CDR3 sequence is 16 residues long. Germline V CDR1 and CDR2: LGHDT, YNNKEL (reference sequence). J lost 4 bases, V lost 5 bases, and 10 bases had no gene match. In DNA, the CDR3 is TGTGCCAGCAGCGATTATAGCGGGAGTAATTCAGATACGCAGTATTTT. Its protein product is CASSDYSGSNSDTQYF.

This clonotype was recorded a few times. The rearrangement uses TRBV12-3 or TRBV12-4 and TRBJ2-3, with D perhaps matching TRBD1 (5 bases). The ends were cut back, 1 base at V and 6 bases at J, with 17 bases in the middle. The CDR3 spans 16 residues. The DNA of the CDR3 is TGTGCCAGCAGTTTAGACCTCCATGGGGCAGGGGATACGCAGTATTTT. Residues: CASSLDLHGAGDTQYF.

This clonotype was recorded at least ten times. This chain connects TRBV7-9 to TRBJ2-5, with D maybe TRBD2 (6 bases). Germline CDR1 SEHNR, CDR2 FQNEAQ (reference sequence). The CDR3 consists of 13 residues. V was pared by 6 bases and J by 3 bases, with 11 bases between. CDR3 nucleotides: TGTGCCAGCAGTTTGGGCGGGAAAGAGACCCAGTACTTC. Protein product: CASSLGGKETQYF.